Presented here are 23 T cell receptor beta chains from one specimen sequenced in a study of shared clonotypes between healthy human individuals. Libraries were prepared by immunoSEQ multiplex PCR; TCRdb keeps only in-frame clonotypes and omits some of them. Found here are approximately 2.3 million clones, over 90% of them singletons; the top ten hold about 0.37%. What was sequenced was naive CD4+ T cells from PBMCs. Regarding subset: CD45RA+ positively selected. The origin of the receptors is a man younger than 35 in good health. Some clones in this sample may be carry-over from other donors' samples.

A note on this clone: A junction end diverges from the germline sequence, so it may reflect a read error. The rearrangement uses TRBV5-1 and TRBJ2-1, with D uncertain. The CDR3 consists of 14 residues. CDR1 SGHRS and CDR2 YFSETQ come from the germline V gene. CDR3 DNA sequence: TGCGCCAGCAGCTGGCAGCGCTCCGACAATGAGCAGTTCTTC. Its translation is CASSWQRSDNEQFF.

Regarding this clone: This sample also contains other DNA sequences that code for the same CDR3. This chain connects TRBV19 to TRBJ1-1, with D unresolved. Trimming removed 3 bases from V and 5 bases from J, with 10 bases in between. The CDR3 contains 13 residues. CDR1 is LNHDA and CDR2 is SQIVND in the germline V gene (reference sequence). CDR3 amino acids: CASSITRGTEAFF. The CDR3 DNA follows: TGTGCCAGTAGTATCACTCGAGGGACTGAAGCTTTCTTT.

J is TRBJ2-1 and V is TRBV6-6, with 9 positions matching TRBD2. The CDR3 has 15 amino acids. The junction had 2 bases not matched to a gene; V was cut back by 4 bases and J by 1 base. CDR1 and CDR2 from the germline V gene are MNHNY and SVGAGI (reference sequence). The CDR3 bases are TGTGCCAGCAGTTTCGGACTAGCGTCCTACAATGAGCAGTTCTTC. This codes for CASSFGLASYNEQFF.

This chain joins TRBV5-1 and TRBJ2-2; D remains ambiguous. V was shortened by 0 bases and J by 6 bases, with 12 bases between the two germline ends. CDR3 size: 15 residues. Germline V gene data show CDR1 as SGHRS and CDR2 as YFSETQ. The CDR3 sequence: CASSLGALVPGELFF. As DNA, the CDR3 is TGCGCCAGCAGCTTGGGGGCCCTAGTCCCCGGGGAGCTGTTTTTT. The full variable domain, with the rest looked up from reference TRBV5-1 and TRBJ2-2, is KAGVTQTPRYLIKTRGQQVTLSCSPISGHRSVSWYQQTPGQGLQFLFEYFSETQRNKGNFPGRFSGRQFSNSRSEMNVSTLELGDSALYLCASSLGALVPGELFFGEGSRLTVL.

CDR3 nucleotide sequence: TGTGCCAGCAGCCGCGGCGGGAGTGCGAACACCGGGGAGCTGTTTTTT. This sequence encodes CASSRGGSANTGELFF. The rearrangement links TRBV7-2 to TRBJ2-2; TRBD2 aligns across 7 bases. This CDR3 region has 16 residues. The V segment lost 5 bases and the J segment 0 bases; nucleotides outside the gene matches: 6. Germline V lookup: CDR1 SGHTA, CDR2 FQGNSA.

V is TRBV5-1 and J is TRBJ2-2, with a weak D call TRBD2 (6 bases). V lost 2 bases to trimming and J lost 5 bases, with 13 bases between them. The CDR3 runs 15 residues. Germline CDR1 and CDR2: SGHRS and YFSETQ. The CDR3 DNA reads TGCGCCAGCAGCTTTCCTCAGGCGGGGACCGGGGAGCTGTTTTTT. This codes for CASSFPQAGTGELFF.

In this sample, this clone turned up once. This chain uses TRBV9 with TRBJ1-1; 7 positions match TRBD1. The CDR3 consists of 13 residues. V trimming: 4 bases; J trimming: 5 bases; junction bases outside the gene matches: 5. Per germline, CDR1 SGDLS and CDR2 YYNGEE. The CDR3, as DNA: TGTGCCAGCAGCCCTCAGGGGGAGACTGAAGCTTTCTTT. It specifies CASSPQGETEAFF.

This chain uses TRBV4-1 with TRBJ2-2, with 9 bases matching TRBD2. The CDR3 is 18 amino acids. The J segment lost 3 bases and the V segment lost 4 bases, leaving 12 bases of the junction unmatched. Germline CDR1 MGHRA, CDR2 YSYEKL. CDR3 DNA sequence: TGCGCCAGCAGCCCCCCGGGTAGCGGGAGAGCGGACACCGGGGAGCTGTTTTTT. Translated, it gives CASSPPGSGRADTGELFF.

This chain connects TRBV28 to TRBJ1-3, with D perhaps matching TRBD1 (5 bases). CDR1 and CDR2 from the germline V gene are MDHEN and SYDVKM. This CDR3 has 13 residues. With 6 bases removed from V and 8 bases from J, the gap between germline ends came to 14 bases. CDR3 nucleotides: TGTGCCAGCAGACTCATCGAGGGGTACACCATATATTTT. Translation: CASRLIEGYTIYF.

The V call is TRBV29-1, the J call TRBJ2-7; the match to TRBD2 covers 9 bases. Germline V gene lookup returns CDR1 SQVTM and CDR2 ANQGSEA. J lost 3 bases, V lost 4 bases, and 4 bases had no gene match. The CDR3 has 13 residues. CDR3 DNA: TGCAGCGTTGTAGCGGGAGCGCTCTACGAGCAGTACTTC. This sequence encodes CSVVAGALYEQYF.

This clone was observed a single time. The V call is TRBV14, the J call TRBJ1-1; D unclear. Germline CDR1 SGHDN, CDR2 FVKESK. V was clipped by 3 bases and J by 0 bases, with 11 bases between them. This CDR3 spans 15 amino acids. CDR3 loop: CASSHVSWMNTEAFF. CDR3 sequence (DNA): TGTGCCAGCAGCCACGTTTCCTGGATGAACACTGAAGCTTTCTTT.

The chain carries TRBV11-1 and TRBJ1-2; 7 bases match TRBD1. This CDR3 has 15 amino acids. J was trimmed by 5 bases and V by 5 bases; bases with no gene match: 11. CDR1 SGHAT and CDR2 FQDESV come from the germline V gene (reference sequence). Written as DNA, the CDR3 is TGTGCCAGCAGCCAACCTTGGGACAGAGGTTATGGCTACACCTTC. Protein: CASSQPWDRGYGYTF.

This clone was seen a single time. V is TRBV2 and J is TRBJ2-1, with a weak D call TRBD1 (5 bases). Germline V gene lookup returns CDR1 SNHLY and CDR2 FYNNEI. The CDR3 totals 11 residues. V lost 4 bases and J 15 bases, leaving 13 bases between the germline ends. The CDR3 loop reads CASSAQGVRFF. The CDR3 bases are TGTGCCAGCAGTGCTCAAGGGGTGCGGTTCTTC.

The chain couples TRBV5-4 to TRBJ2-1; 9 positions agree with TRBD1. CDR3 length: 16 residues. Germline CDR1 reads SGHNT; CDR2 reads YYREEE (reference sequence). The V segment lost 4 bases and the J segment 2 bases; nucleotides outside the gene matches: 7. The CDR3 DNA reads TGTGCCAGCAGCCTGGGGGGACAGGGAACCTACAATGAGCAGTTCTTC. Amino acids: CASSLGGQGTYNEQFF.

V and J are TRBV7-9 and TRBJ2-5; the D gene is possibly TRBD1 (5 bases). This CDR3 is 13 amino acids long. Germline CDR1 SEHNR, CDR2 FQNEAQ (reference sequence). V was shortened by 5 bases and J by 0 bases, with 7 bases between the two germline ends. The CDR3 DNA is TGTGCCAGCAGCAACAGGAACCAAGAGACCCAGTACTTC. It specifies CASSNRNQETQYF.

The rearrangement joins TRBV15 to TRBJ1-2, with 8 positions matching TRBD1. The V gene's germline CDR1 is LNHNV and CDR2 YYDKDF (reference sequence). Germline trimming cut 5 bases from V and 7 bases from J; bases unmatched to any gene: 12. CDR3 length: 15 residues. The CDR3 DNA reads TGTGCCACCAGCCAACGGGGGCAGGGGGCTTCTGGCTACACCTTC. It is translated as CATSQRGQGASGYTF.

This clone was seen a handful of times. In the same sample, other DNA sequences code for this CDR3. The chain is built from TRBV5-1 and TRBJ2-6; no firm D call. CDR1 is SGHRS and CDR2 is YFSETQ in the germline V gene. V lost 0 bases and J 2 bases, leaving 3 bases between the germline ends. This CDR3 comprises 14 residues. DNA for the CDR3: TGCGCCAGCAGCTTGGACCCTGGGGCCAACGTCCTGACTTTC. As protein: CASSLDPGANVLTF.

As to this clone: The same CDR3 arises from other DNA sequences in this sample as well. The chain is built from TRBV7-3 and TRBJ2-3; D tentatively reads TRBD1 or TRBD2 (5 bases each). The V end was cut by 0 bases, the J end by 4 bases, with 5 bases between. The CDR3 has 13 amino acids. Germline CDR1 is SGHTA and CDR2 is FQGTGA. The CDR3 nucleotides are TGTGCCAGCAGCTTAACGGGGGCAGATACGCAGTATTTT. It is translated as CASSLTGADTQYF.

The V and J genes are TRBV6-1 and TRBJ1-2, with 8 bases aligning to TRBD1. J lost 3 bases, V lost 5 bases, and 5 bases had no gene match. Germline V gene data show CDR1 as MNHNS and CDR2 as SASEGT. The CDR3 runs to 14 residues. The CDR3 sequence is CASSFNRGDYGYTF. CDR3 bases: TGTGCCAGCAGTTTTAACAGGGGGGACTATGGCTACACCTTC.

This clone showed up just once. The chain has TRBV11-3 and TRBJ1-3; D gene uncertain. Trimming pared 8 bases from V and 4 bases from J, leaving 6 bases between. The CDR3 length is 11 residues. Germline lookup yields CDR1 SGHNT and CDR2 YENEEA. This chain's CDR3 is CASSGGNTIYF. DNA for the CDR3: TGTGCCAGCTCGGGAGGAAACACCATATATTTT.

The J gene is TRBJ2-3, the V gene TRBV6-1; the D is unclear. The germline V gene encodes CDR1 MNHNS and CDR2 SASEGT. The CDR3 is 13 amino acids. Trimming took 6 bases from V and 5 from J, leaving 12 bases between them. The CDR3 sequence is CASSGRLGDTQYF. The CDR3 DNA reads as TGTGCCAGCAGCGGCCGGTTAGGAGATACGCAGTATTTT.

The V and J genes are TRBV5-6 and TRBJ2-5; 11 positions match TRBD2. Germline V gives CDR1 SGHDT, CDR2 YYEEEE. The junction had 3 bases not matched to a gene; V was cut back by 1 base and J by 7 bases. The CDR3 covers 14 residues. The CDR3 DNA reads TGTGCCAGCAGCTTGACTAGCGGGAGAGGGACCCAGTACTTC. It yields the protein CASSLTSGRGTQYF. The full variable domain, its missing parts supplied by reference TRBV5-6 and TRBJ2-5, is DAGVTQSPTHLIKTRGQQVTLRCSPKSGHDTVSWYQQALGQGPQFIFQYYEEEERQRGNFPDRFSGHQFPNYSSELNVNALLLGDSALYLCASSLTSGRGTQYFGPGTRLLVL.

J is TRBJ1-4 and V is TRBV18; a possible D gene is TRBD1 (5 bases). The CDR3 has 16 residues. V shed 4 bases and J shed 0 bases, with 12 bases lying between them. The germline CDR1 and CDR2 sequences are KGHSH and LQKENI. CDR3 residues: CASSQRDPATNEKLFF. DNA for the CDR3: TGTGCCAGCTCACAGCGGGACCCTGCAACTAATGAAAAACTGTTTTTT.